The 20 T cell receptor beta chains below all came from one sample that was sequenced in a study of cytomegalovirus exposure and HLA in healthy donors. Generated by immunoSEQ multiplex PCR, the TCRdb table keeps only in-frame clones and is missing some. The table has approximately 210,000 clones, about 83% seen once. Input material: PBMCs. The receptor set was obtained from a woman under 30 in good health and CMV-seronegative.

In this sample, this clone turned up once. V and J are TRBV2 and TRBJ2-2, with a tentative D call TRBD1 (6 bases). Germline CDR1 and CDR2: SNHLY and FYNNEI. CDR3 size: 14 residues. V shed 3 bases and J shed 7 bases, with 12 bases lying between them. CDR3 region: CASSEGARFGELFF. CDR3 nucleotides: TGTGCCAGCAGTGAGGGGGCGCGGTTCGGGGAGCTGTTTTTT.

This chain joins TRBV29-1 and TRBJ2-5; TRBD2 matches 7 bases. V was pared by 6 bases and J by 7 bases, with 11 bases of the junction left unmatched. From germline, CDR1 is SQVTM and CDR2 ANQGSEA. This CDR3 is 13 amino acids long. CDR3 DNA: TGCAGCGTCGGACTAGGGGCTCGGGGGACCCAGTACTTC. This translates into CSVGLGARGTQYF.

CDR3 bases: TGCGCCAGCAGCTTTCCCGGGAGGAACAATGAGCAGTTCTTC. It encodes CASSFPGRNNEQFF. The chain couples TRBV5-1 to TRBJ2-1, with 7 positions matching TRBD2. With 2 bases clipped from V and 5 bases from J, the junction kept 4 bases outside the gene matches. Germline V gene lookup returns CDR1 SGHRS and CDR2 YFSETQ. This CDR3 has 14 residues. The whole variable domain, remainder taken from reference TRBV5-1 and TRBJ2-1, is KAGVTQTPRYLIKTRGQQVTLSCSPISGHRSVSWYQQTPGQGLQFLFEYFSETQRNKGNFPGRFSGRQFSNSRSEMNVSTLELGDSALYLCASSFPGRNNEQFFGPGTRLTVL.

The rearrangement uses TRBV10-3 and TRBJ2-7; D is unresolved. The CDR3 spans 13 residues. CDR1 is ENHRY, CDR2 SYGVKD, per germline. Trimming left V 10 bases short and J 6 bases short, with 19 bases between. The CDR3 DNA sequence: TGTGCCACCATGCCCGGTCTGACTTCCGAGCAGTACTTC. It is translated as CATMPGLTSEQYF.

This chain connects TRBV6-6 to TRBJ1-5; 7 bases line up with TRBD1. The J segment lost 2 bases and the V segment lost 5 bases, leaving 3 bases of the junction unmatched. Germline-derived CDR1 and CDR2 are MNHNY and SVGAGI (reference sequence). This CDR3 spans 14 amino acids. The CDR3 sequence is CASSTGTGNQPQHF. The CDR3 bases are TGTGCCAGCAGTACCGGGACAGGCAATCAGCCCCAGCATTTT.

V usage is TRBV11-2 and J usage is TRBJ2-2; D might be TRBD2 (5 bases). The CDR3 spans 14 residues. Trimming took 6 bases from V and 7 from J, leaving 15 bases between them. Germline V gene data show CDR1 as SGHAT and CDR2 as FQNNGV. The CDR3 loop is CASSIASRNGELFF. DNA of the CDR3: TGTGCCAGCAGTATAGCGTCGCGTAACGGGGAGCTGTTTTTT.

This chain connects TRBV30 to TRBJ2-3; D is unclear. CDR3 length: 14 amino acids. V was cut by 3 bases and J by 0 bases, with 10 bases left in between. The germline gives CDR1 GTSNPN, CDR2 SVGIG (reference sequence). Here the CDR3 reads CAWSLELSTDTQYF. The CDR3 DNA follows: TGTGCCTGGAGCCTAGAACTTAGCACAGATACGCAGTATTTT.

This clone appeared a single time. The chain is built from TRBV7-6 and TRBJ2-3, with 10 bases fitting TRBD2. J lost 1 base, V lost 3 bases, and 10 bases had no gene match. Germline CDR1 reads SGHVS; CDR2 reads FNYEAQ. The CDR3 consists of 18 residues. This CDR3 is CASSLTLAGGAGTDTQYF. For the CDR3, the DNA is TGTGCCAGCAGCTTGACCTTAGCGGGGGGCGCAGGCACAGATACGCAGTATTTT. Filled out from reference TRBV7-6 and TRBJ2-3, the complete variable domain reads GAGVSQSPRYKVTKRGQDVALRCDPISGHVSLYWYRQALGQGPEFLTYFNYEAQQDKSGLPNDRFSAERPEGSISTLTIQRTEQRDSAMYRCASSLTLAGGAGTDTQYFGPGTRLTVL.

The rearrangement uses TRBV14 and TRBJ1-1, with D uncertain. This CDR3 contains 15 residues. The germline V gene has CDR1 SGHDN and CDR2 FVKESK. Trimming stripped 0 bases from V and 3 bases from J, with 11 bases between. CDR3 bases: TGTGCCAGCAGCCAAGAAATCGTTGGCTACACTGAAGCTTTCTTT. Protein sequence: CASSQEIVGYTEAFF.

This chain uses TRBV5-1 with TRBJ2-1; D call uncertain. The CDR3 covers 16 residues. V was cut by 1 base and J by 2 bases, with 13 bases left in between. Per the germline V gene, CDR1 is SGHRS and CDR2 is YFSETQ. In DNA form, the CDR3 reads TGCGCCAGCAGCTTGAGAGCCTCCCGTCCCTACAATGAGCAGTTCTTC. Its protein is CASSLRASRPYNEQFF.

V gene TRBV10-2 combines with J gene TRBJ2-7; unclear D gene. Deletions cut 4 bases from V and 0 bases from J, with 4 bases between. The germline gives CDR1 WSHSY, CDR2 SAAADI. There are 12 residues in the CDR3. CDR3 amino acids: CASSANSYEQYF. The DNA for the CDR3 is TGCGCCAGCAGTGCCAACTCCTACGAGCAGTACTTC.

The gene calls are TRBV25-1 and TRBJ1-2; no clear D gene. The V gene lost 6 bases and the J gene lost 4 bases, with 15 bases spanning the gap. Germline V gene sequence: CDR1 MGHDK, CDR2 SYGVNS. The CDR3 runs 14 residues. CDR3 region: CASRQDTLAYGYTF. CDR3 DNA: TGTGCCAGCAGGCAAGACACCCTGGCCTATGGCTACACCTTC.

The chain couples TRBV7-6 to TRBJ2-1; TRBD2 might be the D (5 bases). The V and J ends lost 1 base and 3 bases respectively, with 7 bases between them. The germline V gene encodes CDR1 SGHVS and CDR2 FNYEAQ. CDR3 size: 14 residues. The CDR3 loop reads CASSLGEIYNEQFF. The CDR3 DNA is TGTGCCAGCAGCTTAGGGGAGATCTACAATGAGCAGTTCTTC. The full variable domain, in which reference TRBV7-6 and TRBJ2-1 provide the parts outside the CDR3, is GAGVSQSPRYKVTKRGQDVALRCDPISGHVSLYWYRQALGQGPEFLTYFNYEAQQDKSGLPNDRFSAERPEGSISTLTIQRTEQRDSAMYRCASSLGEIYNEQFFGPGTRLTVL.

This chain connects TRBV5-8 to TRBJ2-1; possibly TRBD1 for D (6 bases). Germline CDR1 and CDR2: SGHTS and YDEGEE. V was trimmed by 0 bases and J by 4 bases, leaving 14 bases between them. This CDR3 has 16 residues. For the CDR3, the DNA is TGTGCCAGCAGCTTGGGAGGACAGCCCCGTTACAATGAGCAGTTCTTC. The encoded protein is CASSLGGQPRYNEQFF. The full variable domain, with the rest looked up from reference TRBV5-8 and TRBJ2-1, is EAGVTQSPTHLIKTRGQQATLRCSPISGHTSVYWYQQALGLGLQFLLWYDEGEERNRGNFPPRFSGRQFPNYSSELNVNALELEDSALYLCASSLGGQPRYNEQFFGPGTRLTVL.

The genes are TRBV4-1 and TRBJ1-2; D perhaps matches TRBD1 (5 bases). The CDR3 consists of 15 residues. Trimming took 0 bases from V and 4 from J, leaving 12 bases between them. The germline V gene has CDR1 MGHRA and CDR2 YSYEKL. CDR3 sequence reads: CASSQDIGGGYGYTF. The CDR3 DNA follows: TGCGCCAGCAGCCAAGATATCGGGGGGGGCTATGGCTACACCTTC.

The V and J genes are TRBV5-1 and TRBJ2-3; 8 bases line up with TRBD2. The CDR3 covers 21 residues. Germline V gives CDR1 SGHRS, CDR2 YFSETQ. Losses at the gene ends were 3 bases for V and 3 bases for J; bases not matched to a gene: 24. The chain's CDR3 is CASSWPSGALRAGERTDTQYF. For the CDR3, the DNA is TGCGCCAGCAGCTGGCCCAGCGGCGCCTTGCGAGCGGGAGAACGTACAGATACGCAGTATTTT.

V is TRBV27 and J is TRBJ2-7, with 7 positions matching TRBD1. The CDR3 consists of 14 residues. J gave up 1 base and V 6 bases, and 6 bases lay outside the gene matches. Looked up from germline, CDR1 is MNHEY and CDR2 is SMNVEV (reference sequence). The DNA of the CDR3 is TGTGCCAGCAGAAGAGGGGACAGATCCTACGAGCAGTACTTC. Amino acid sequence: CASRRGDRSYEQYF.

This clone was seen a single time. The chain joins TRBV11-2 to TRBJ2-5; tentative D call: TRBD2 (5 bases). CDR3 length: 13 residues. Per germline, CDR1 SGHAT and CDR2 FQNNGV. V was pared by 5 bases and J by 4 bases, with 11 bases between. The CDR3 region has the DNA TGTGCCAGCAGCCCCGGTCGGGGAGAGACCCAGTACTTC. This gives the protein CASSPGRGETQYF.

This chain links TRBV7-9 with TRBJ2-5, with D tentatively TRBD1 (5 bases). V was clipped by 7 bases and J by 3 bases, with 12 bases between them. This CDR3 region has 13 residues. Germline V CDR1 and CDR2: SEHNR, FQNEAQ (reference sequence). As DNA, the CDR3 is TGTGCCAGCATCGAAGCAGGGAAAGAGACCCAGTACTTC. Amino acid sequence: CASIEAGKETQYF.

There are many counts of this clone. The CDR3 is CASSVDGTGYYGYTF. The CDR3 nucleotides are TGTGCCAGCAGCGTAGATGGGACAGGGTACTATGGCTACACCTTC. V gene TRBV9 combines with J gene TRBJ1-2, with 9 bases matching TRBD1. CDR1 and CDR2 (germline): SGDLS, YYNGEE. The CDR3 loop spans 15 amino acids. The trim removed 0 bases at V and 3 bases at J, leaving 3 bases unmatched. The full variable domain, rest sourced from reference TRBV9 and TRBJ1-2, is DSGVTQTPKHLITATGQRVTLRCSPRSGDLSVYWYQQSLDQGLQFLIQYYNGEERAKGNILERFSAQQFPDLHSELNLSSLELGDSALYFCASSVDGTGYYGYTFGSGTRLTVV.